The 2 T cell receptor beta chains below were found in one sample sequenced in a study of T cells in Graves' hyperthyroidism and ophthalmopathy. Amplified regions were TCR beta CDR3 sequences from RNA transcripts. RT-PCR in the first round (using the HTBI primer set) targeted the TCR CDR3. TCRdb processed the multiplex PCR reads anew with MiXCR; each CDR3 protein has one entry. The sample includes about 590,000 distinct CDR3 sequences, about 15% seen only once; the top ten take around 7.8%. Sequenced sample: blood. These receptors were obtained from a woman in her 30s with Graves' hyperthyroidism.

This clonotype came up a few times. This rearrangement joins TRBV5-1 to TRBJ1-2; TRBD1 agrees at 8 bases. The CDR3 is made up of 15 amino acids. Germline V gene lookup returns CDR1 SGHRS and CDR2 YFSETQ. Trimming cost V 3 bases and J 3 bases; bases outside gene matches: 7. The DNA of the CDR3 is TGCGCCAGCAGCTCCTCCGGGACAGGTTACTATGGCTACACCTTC. It specifies CASSSSGTGYYGYTF.

A note on this clonotype: This may arise from a read error, as a much more abundant clone is one base away. V and J are TRBV10-1 and TRBJ2-3, with 9 bases lining up with TRBD1. CDR1 is WNHNN, CDR2 SYGVQD, per germline (reference sequence). The CDR3 sequence is 14 residues long. With 7 bases clipped from V and 4 bases from J, the junction kept 6 bases outside the gene matches. CDR3 amino acids: CASNPGQGPDTQYF. Here the CDR3 DNA reads TGCGCCAGCAATCCGGGACAGGGACCAGATACGCAGTATTTT.